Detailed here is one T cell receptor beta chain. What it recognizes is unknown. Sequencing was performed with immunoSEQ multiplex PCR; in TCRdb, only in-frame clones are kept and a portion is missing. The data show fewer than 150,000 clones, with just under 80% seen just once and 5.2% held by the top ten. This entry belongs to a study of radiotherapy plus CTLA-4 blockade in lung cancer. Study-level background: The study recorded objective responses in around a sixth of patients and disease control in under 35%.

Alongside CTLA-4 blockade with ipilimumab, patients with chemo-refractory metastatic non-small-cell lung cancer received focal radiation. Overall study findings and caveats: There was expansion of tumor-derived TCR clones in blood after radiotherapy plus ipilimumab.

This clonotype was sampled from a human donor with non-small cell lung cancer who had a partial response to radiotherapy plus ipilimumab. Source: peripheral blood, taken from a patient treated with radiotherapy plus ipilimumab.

CDR3 loop: CASSLEGRGNTEAFF. As DNA, the CDR3 is TGTGCCAGCAGCTTAGAGGGCAGGGGGAACACTGAAGCTTTCTTT. This chain joins TRBV5-5 and TRBJ1-1, with D maybe TRBD1 (6 bases). Germline lookup yields CDR1 SGHKS and CDR2 YYEKEE (reference sequence). The CDR3 is 15 amino acids. With 2 bases removed from V and 1 base from J, the gap between germline ends came to 12 bases.